A selection of T cell receptor beta chains follows, all from one sample in a study of cytomegalovirus exposure and HLA in healthy donors. Generated by immunoSEQ multiplex PCR, the TCRdb table keeps only in-frame clones and is missing some. This repertoire shows 100,000 to 150,000 clones, around 82% found once; its top ten account for less than 4.5%. The sample was PBMCs. The receptors were gathered from a man in his forties in good health and CMV-seronegative. The CDR3 runs from the conserved cysteine through the conserved F or W. The order of the fields is D gene, clone size, J gene, V gene, CDR3 protein, CDR3 DNA. The D gene is left open where the match is weak. Where a row states a size, it is once, few, many or the class of an expanded clone; other rows omit it.

>.|.|TRBJ2-3|TRBV4-3
CASRYRSSTDTQYF
TGCGCCAGCCGGTACAGGTCTAGCACAGATACGCAGTATTTT
>.|.|TRBJ2-5|TRBV7-8
CASSLAGGYRETQYF
TGTGCCAGCAGCTTAGCCGGGGGATACCGGGAGACCCAGTACTTC
>.|.|TRBJ2-7|TRBV27
CASRKNGEQYF
TGTGCCAGCAGAAAAAACGGTGAGCAGTACTTC
>TRBD1|few|TRBJ1-1|TRBV2
CASSGQGADYTEAFF
TGTGCCAGCAGTGGTCAGGGGGCGGACTACACTGAAGCTTTCTTT
>.|.|TRBJ2-2|TRBV6-5
CASRTTPGELFF
TGTGCCAGCAGAACGACGCCGGGAGAGCTGTTTTTT
>TRBD1|.|TRBJ1-2|TRBV19
CASSKRQGLGSNYGYTF
TGTGCCAGTAGTAAACGACAGGGTTTGGGCTCTAACTATGGCTACACCTTC
>.|.|TRBJ2-1|TRBV2
CASESSGHRPFF
TGTGCCAGCGAGAGCTCGGGACATCGCCCGTTCTTC
>.|once|TRBJ1-2|TRBV11-2
CASSPGLFYGYTF
TGTGCCAGCAGCCCGGGATTATTCTATGGCTACACCTTC
>.|.|TRBJ2-7|TRBV7-2
CASSWSTYEQYF
TGTGCCAGCAGCTGGAGCACCTACGAGCAGTACTTC
>.|few|TRBJ1-1|TRBV25-1
CASNGYGTEAFF
TGTGCCAGCAACGGGTACGGCACTGAAGCTTTCTTT